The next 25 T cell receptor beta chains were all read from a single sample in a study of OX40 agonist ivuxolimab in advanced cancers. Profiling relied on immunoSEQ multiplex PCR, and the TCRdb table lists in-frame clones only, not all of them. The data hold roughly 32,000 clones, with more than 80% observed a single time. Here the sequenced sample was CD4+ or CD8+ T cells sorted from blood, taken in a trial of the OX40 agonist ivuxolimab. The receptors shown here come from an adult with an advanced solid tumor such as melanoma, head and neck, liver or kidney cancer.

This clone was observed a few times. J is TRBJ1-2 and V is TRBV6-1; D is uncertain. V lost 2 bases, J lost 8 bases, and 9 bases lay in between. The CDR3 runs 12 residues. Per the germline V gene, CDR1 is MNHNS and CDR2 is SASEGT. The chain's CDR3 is CASSEHLIGYTF. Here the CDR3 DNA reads TGTGCCAGCAGTGAACATCTCATAGGCTACACCTTC.

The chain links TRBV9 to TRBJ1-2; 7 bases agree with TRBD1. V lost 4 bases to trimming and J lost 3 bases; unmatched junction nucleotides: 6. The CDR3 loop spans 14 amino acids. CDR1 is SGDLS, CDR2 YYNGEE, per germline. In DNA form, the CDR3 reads TGTGCCAGCAGCCCGGGGCAGGGGGACTATGGCTACACCTTC. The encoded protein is CASSPGQGDYGYTF.

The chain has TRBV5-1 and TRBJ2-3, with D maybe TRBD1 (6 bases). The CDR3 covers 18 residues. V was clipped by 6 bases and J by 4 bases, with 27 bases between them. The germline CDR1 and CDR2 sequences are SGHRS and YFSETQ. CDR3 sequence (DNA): TGCGCCAGCACCCACGGGCCCCTCAGGGGTCGGTCCCCAGATACGCAGTATTTT. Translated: CASTHGPLRGRSPDTQYF.

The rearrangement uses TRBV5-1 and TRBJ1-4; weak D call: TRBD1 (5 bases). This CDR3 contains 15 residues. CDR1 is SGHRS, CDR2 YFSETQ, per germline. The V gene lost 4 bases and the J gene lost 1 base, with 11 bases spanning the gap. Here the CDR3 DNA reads TGCGCCAGCAGCCGGGACTCCCGAACTAATGAAAAACTGTTTTTT. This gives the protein CASSRDSRTNEKLFF.

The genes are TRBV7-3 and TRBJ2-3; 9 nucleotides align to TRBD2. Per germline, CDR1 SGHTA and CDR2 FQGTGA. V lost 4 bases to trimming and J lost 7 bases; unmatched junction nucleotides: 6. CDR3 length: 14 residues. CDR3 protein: CASSSGGGANTQYF. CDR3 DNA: TGTGCCAGCAGCTCCGGCGGGGGGGCAAATACGCAGTATTTT.

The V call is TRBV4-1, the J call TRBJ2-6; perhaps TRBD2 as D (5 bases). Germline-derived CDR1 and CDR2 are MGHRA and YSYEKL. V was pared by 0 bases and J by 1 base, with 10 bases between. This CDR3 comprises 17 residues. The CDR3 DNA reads TGCGCCAGCAGCCAAGAGGGGAGCGGATCTGGGGCCAACGTCCTGACTTTC. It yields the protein CASSQEGSGSGANVLTF.

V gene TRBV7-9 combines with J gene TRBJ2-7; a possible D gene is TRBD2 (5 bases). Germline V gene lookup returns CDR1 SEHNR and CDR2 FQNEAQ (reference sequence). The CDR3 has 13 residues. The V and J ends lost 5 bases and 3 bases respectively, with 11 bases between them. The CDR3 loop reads CASSPDFNYEQYF. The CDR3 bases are TGTGCCAGCAGCCCGGACTTTAACTACGAGCAGTACTTC.

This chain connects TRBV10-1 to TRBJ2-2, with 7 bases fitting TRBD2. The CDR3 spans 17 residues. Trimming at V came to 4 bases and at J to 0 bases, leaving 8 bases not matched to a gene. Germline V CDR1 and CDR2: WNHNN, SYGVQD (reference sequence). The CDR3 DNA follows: TGCGCCAGCAGTGCGACCTTTGGGGGGGCGAACACCGGGGAGCTGTTTTTT. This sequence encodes CASSATFGGANTGELFF.

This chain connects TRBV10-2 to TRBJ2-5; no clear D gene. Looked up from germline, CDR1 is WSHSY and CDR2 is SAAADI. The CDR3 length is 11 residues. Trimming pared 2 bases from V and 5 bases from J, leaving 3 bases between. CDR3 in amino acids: CASSEVETQYF. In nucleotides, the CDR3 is TGCGCCAGCAGTGAGGTTGAGACCCAGTACTTC.

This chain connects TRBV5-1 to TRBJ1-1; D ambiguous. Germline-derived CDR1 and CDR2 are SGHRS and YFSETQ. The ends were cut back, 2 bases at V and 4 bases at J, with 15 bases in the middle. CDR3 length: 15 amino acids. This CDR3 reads CASSLGGSSGTEAFF. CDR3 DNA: TGCGCCAGCAGCTTAGGCGGCAGCTCGGGCACTGAAGCTTTCTTT.

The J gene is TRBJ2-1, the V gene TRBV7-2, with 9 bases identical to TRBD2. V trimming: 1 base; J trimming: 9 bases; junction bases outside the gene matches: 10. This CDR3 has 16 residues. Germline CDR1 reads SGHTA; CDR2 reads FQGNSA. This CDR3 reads CASSLVVSAGGGEQFF. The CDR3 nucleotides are TGTGCCAGCAGCTTAGTTGTATCCGCGGGAGGGGGTGAGCAGTTCTTC. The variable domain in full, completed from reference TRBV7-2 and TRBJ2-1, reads GAGVSQSPSNKVTEKGKDVELRCDPISGHTALYWYRQSLGQGLEFLIYFQGNSAPDKSGLPSDRFSAERTGGSVSTLTIQRTQQEDSAVYLCASSLVVSAGGGEQFFGPGTRLTVL.

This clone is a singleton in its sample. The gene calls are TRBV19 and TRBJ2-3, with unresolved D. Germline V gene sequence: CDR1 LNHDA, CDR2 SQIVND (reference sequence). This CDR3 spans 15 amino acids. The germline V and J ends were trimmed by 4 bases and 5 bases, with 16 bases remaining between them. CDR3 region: CASSSRARLGDTQYF. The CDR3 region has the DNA TGTGCCAGTAGTAGCCGGGCCCGCCTGGGAGATACGCAGTATTTT.

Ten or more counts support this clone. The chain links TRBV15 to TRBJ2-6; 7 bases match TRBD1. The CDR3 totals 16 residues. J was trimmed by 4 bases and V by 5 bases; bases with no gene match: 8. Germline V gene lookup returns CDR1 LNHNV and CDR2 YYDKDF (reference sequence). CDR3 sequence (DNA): TGTGCCACCAGCGAAAACAGGGGCTCCGGGGCCAACGTCCTGACTTTC. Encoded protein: CATSENRGSGANVLTF. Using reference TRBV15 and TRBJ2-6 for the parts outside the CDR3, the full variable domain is DAMVIQNPRYQVTQFGKPVTLSCSQTLNHNVMYWYQQKSSQAPKLLFHYYDKDFNNEADTPDNFQSRRPNTSFCFLDIRSPGLGDTAMYLCATSENRGSGANVLTFGAGSRLTVL.

The DNA of the CDR3 is TGTGCCAGCAGCCCCTTTGCGGGTAATACCGAGCAGTTCTTC. It encodes CASSPFAGNTEQFF. The rearrangement uses TRBV11-3 and TRBJ2-1, with TRBD2 as a possible D gene (5 bases). Trimming pared 5 bases from V and 10 bases from J, leaving 18 bases between. The germline CDR1 and CDR2 sequences are SGHNT and YENEEA. CDR3 length: 14 residues.

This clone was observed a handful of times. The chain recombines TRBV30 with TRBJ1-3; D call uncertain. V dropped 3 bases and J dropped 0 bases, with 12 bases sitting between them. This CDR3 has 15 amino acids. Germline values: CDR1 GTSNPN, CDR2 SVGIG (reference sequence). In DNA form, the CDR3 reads TGTGCCTGGAGACGCGACCGGGGCTCTGGAAACACCATATATTTT. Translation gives CAWRRDRGSGNTIYF.

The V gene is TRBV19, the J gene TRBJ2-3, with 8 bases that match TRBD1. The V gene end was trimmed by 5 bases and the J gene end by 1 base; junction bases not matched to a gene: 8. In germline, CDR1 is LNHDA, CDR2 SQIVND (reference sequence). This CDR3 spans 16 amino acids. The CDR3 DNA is TGTGCCAGTAGTCCCCTCACGGGACAGGGCACAGATACGCAGTATTTT. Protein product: CASSPLTGQGTDTQYF.

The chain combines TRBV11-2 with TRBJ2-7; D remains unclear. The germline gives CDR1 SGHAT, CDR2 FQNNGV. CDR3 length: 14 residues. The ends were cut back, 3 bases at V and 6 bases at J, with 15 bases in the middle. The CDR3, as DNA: TGTGCCAGCAGCTTGTTTAGTGTTCGTCCCGAGCAGTACTTC. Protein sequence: CASSLFSVRPEQYF.

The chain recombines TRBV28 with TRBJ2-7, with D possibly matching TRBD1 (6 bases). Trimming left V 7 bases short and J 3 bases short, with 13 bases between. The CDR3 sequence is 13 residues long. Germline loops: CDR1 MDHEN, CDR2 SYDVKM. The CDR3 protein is CASIGQKNYEQYF. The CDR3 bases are TGTGCCAGCATTGGACAGAAGAACTACGAGCAGTACTTC.

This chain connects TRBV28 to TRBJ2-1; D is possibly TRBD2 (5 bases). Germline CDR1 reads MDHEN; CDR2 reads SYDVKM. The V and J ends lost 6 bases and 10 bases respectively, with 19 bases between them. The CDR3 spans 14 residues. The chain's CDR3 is CASRGRWAVGEQFF. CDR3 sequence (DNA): TGTGCCAGCAGGGGGAGATGGGCAGTGGGCGAGCAGTTCTTC.

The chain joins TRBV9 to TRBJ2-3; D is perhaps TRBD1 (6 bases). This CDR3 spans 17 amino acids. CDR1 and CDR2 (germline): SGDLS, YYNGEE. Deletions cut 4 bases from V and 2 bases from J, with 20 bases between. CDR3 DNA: TGTGCCAGCAGCCCACAGGGTGGCAGAGTACTCACAGATACGCAGTATTTT. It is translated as CASSPQGGRVLTDTQYF.

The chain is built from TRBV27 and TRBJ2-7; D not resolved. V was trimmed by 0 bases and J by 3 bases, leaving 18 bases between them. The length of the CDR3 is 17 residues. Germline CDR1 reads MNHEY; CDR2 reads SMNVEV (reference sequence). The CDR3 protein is CASSLSGYGSHLYEQYF. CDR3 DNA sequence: TGTGCCAGCAGTTTATCTGGCTATGGATCACACCTCTACGAGCAGTACTTC.

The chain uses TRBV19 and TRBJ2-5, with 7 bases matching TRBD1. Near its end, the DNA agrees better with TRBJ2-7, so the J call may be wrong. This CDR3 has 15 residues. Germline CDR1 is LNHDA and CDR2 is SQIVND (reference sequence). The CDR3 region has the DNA TGTGCCAGTAGTACCTCGGGACAGACTCACTACGAGCAGTACTTC. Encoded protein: CASSTSGQTHYEQYF.

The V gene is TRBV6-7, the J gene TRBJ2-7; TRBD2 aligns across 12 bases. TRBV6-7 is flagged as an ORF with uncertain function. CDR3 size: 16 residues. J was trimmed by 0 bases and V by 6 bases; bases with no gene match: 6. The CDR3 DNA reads TGTGCCAGCAGCCGGACTAGCGGGGTGAGCTCCTACGAGCAGTACTTC. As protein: CASSRTSGVSSYEQYF.

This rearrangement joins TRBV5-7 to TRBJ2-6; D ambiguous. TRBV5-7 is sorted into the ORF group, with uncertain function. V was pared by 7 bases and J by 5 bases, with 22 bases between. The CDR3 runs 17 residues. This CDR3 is CASSLHCVQSRANVLTF. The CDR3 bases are TGTGCCAGCTCCCTTCATTGCGTACAAAGTCGGGCCAACGTCCTGACTTTC.

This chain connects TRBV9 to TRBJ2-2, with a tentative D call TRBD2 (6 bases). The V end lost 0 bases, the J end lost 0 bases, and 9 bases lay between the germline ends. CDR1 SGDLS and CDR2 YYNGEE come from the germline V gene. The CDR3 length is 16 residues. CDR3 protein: CASSVGASANTGELFF. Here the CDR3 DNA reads TGTGCCAGCAGCGTAGGGGCTAGCGCGAACACCGGGGAGCTGTTTTTT.